This T cell receptor (beta chain) was captured by sequencing in a study of lymphopenia after photon versus proton radiotherapy. As regards this clone: Its target is not known.

Study-wide findings and caveats: After lymphocyte nadir, photon-treated repertoires showed oligoclonal expansion, especially CD8+ Temra. In patients who died, overall survival fell as post-nadir TCR diversity dropped more. Relative stability marked proton patients; photon patients lost diversity and naive cells. Only patients who died were analyzed for survival; proton advantage is unproven.

Germline V gene lookup returns CDR1 SQVTM and CDR2 ANQGSEA. The CDR3 runs to 14 residues. The V end lost 4 bases, the J end lost 5 bases, and 17 bases lay between the germline ends. Sequenced by immunoSEQ multiplex PCR; TCRdb stores in-frame clones only, minus some. The data contain fewer than 70,000 clones, approximately 87% of them singletons. This specimen consisted of peripheral blood, obtained from a patient treated with proton-based radiotherapy. The V call is TRBV29-1, the J call TRBJ1-1; possibly TRBD1 for D (5 bases). The clonotype was recovered from a man older than 75 with esophageal cancer. CDR3 sequence reads: CSVGGNLRGTEAFF. The CDR3 DNA is TGCAGCGTTGGGGGGAACCTGAGGGGAACTGAAGCTTTCTTT.